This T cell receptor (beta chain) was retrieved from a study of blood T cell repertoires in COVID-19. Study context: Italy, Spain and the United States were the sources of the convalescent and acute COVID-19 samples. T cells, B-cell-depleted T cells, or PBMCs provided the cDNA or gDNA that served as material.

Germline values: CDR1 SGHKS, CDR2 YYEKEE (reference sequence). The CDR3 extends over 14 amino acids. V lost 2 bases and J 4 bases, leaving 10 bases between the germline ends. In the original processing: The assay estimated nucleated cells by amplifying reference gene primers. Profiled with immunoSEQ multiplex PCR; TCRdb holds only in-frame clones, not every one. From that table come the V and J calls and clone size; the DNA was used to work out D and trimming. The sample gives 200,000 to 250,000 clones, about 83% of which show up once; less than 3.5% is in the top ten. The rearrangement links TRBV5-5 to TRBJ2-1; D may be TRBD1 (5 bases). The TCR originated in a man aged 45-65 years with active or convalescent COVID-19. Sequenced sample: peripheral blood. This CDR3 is CASSFGQGYNEQFF. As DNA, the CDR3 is TGTGCCAGCAGCTTTGGCCAGGGTTACAATGAGCAGTTCTTC.